The 15 T cell receptor beta chains presented below share a single source sample, sequenced in a study of EBV T-cell therapy then PD-1 blockade in nasopharyngeal carcinoma. No antigens are known for them. Noted treatment: AdE1-LMPpoly-expanded autologous EBV-specific T-cell therapy followed by anti-PD-1 nivolumab. Data came from immunoSEQ multiplex PCR; TCRdb stores just in-frame clones and leaves some out. Of more than 15,000 clones in the sample, around 80% were seen once. The source was CD8+ T cells from blood, collected at day 0 from a patient whose treatment included autologous EBV-specific T cells and nivolumab. The receptors here all came from a middle-aged man with nasopharyngeal carcinoma.

This CDR3 reads CASSESGQGTDSNQPQHF. CDR3 coding DNA: TGTGCCAGCAGTGAATCGGGGCAGGGGACCGATAGCAATCAGCCCCAGCATTTT. The V call is TRBV25-1, the J call TRBJ1-5; D may be TRBD1 (6 bases). Trimming took 1 base from V and 0 from J, leaving 16 bases between them. The CDR3 contains 18 residues. Germline assignment: CDR1 MGHDK and CDR2 SYGVNS. Based on the CDR3 plus reference TRBV25-1 and TRBJ1-5, the full variable domain is EADIYQTPRYLVIGTGKKITLECSQTMGHDKMYWYQQDPGMELHLIHYSYGVNSTEKGDLSSESTVSRIRTEHFPLTLESARPSHTSQYLCASSESGQGTDSNQPQHFGDGTRLSIL.

In DNA form, the CDR3 reads TGTGCCAGCGCACCCTTCATAGCCAGGGGGCTAACTGGGGCCAACGTCCTGACTTTC. Translation: CASAPFIARGLTGANVLTF. The V call is TRBV28, the J call TRBJ2-6; 8 nucleotides agree with TRBD1. Per germline, CDR1 MDHEN and CDR2 SYDVKM. V shed 8 bases and J 2 bases; nucleotides not matched to a gene: 17. The CDR3 contains 19 residues. The entire variable domain, with the rest obtained from reference TRBV28 and TRBJ2-6, is as follows: DVKVTQSSRYLVKRTGEKVFLECVQDMDHENMFWYRQDPGLGLRLIYFSYDVKMKEKGDIPEGYSVSREKKERFSLILESASTNQTSMYLCASAPFIARGLTGANVLTFGAGSRLTVL.

This clone is a singleton in its sample. This chain joins TRBV10-3 and TRBJ2-3; possibly TRBD2 for D (7 bases). Between the trimmed V and J ends, which lost 6 bases and 3 bases, there was a span of 16 bases. The CDR3 is 15 amino acids. From germline, CDR1 is ENHRY and CDR2 SYGVKD. The CDR3 region is CAISRGGGGTDTQYF. Written as DNA, the CDR3 is TGTGCCATCAGCAGGGGAGGGGGGGGTACAGATACGCAGTATTTT.

The rearrangement links TRBV29-1 to TRBJ1-3; D call uncertain. The germline V and J ends were trimmed by 0 bases and 1 base, with 7 bases remaining between them. This CDR3 comprises 14 residues. CDR1 is SQVTM and CDR2 is ANQGSEA in the germline V gene. CDR3 sequence (DNA): TGCAGCGTTGAAGATCGAGGGTCTGGAAACACCATATATTTT. This translates into CSVEDRGSGNTIYF.

This chain links TRBV7-6 with TRBJ2-5, with D possibly being TRBD2 (5 bases). With 1 base removed from V and 0 bases from J, the gap between germline ends came to 12 bases. The length of the CDR3 is 16 residues. CDR1 SGHVS and CDR2 FNYEAQ come from the germline V gene. CDR3 residues: CASSLEGEGNQETQYF. The DNA of the CDR3 is TGTGCCAGCAGCTTAGAGGGTGAGGGCAACCAAGAGACCCAGTACTTC.

The genes are TRBV12-3 or TRBV12-4 and TRBJ1-2; the D is unclear. Between the trimmed V and J ends, which lost 6 bases and 4 bases, there was a span of 12 bases. CDR3 length: 13 residues. The DNA of the CDR3 is TGTGCCAGCAGCTATAGTTCAGGCTATGGCTACACCTTC. This gives the protein CASSYSSGYGYTF.

This clone was recorded only once. The V call is TRBV4-3, the J call TRBJ1-2, with D possibly being TRBD1 (5 bases). V was pared by 1 base and J by 4 bases, with 13 bases between. This CDR3 contains 15 residues. Germline values: CDR1 LGHNA, CDR2 YSLEER. CDR3 coding DNA: TGCGCCAGCAGCCAAGTGCAGGGATCGACCTATGGCTACACCTTC. This codes for CASSQVQGSTYGYTF.

This clone showed up just a few times. V gene TRBV4-1 combines with J gene TRBJ1-6; 7 bases fit TRBD1. The CDR3 loop spans 15 amino acids. J was trimmed by 12 bases and V by 4 bases; bases with no gene match: 12. Germline V gives CDR1 MGHRA, CDR2 YSYEKL. The CDR3: CASSLPQGGIGPLHF. CDR3 bases: TGCGCCAGCAGCCTTCCCCAGGGGGGTATTGGACCCCTCCACTTT.

The chain links TRBV7-9 to TRBJ1-4; TRBD1 aligns across 8 bases. V lost 4 bases and J lost 3; bases outside the gene matches: 4. Germline CDR1 SEHNR, CDR2 FQNEAQ (reference sequence). The CDR3 length is 15 residues. CDR3: CASSSWTGSNEKLFF. The CDR3 DNA follows: TGTGCCAGCAGCTCCTGGACAGGGTCTAATGAAAAACTGTTTTTT.

The chain couples TRBV28 to TRBJ1-4; no firm D call. This CDR3 has 15 amino acids. CDR1 and CDR2 (germline): MDHEN, SYDVKM. V was shortened by 5 bases and J by 4 bases, with 14 bases between the two germline ends. For the CDR3, the DNA is TGTGCCAGCAGTCAAACAACAGTCCTTAATGAAAAACTGTTTTTT. It specifies CASSQTTVLNEKLFF. Using reference TRBV28 and TRBJ1-4 for the parts outside the CDR3, the full variable domain is DVKVTQSSRYLVKRTGEKVFLECVQDMDHENMFWYRQDPGLGLRLIYFSYDVKMKEKGDIPEGYSVSREKKERFSLILESASTNQTSMYLCASSQTTVLNEKLFFGSGTQLSVL.

The CDR3 protein is CSVEETRTLRDRVEDGYTF. The DNA of the CDR3 is TGCAGCGTTGAAGAAACCCGTACACTGCGGGACAGGGTGGAGGATGGCTACACCTTC. V usage is TRBV29-1 and J usage is TRBJ1-2; TRBD1 matches at 9 bases. CDR1 is SQVTM and CDR2 is ANQGSEA in the germline V gene. This CDR3 spans 19 amino acids. Germline trimming cut 0 bases from V and 6 bases from J; bases unmatched to any gene: 20.

The chain employs TRBV7-3 and TRBJ1-5; possibly TRBD1 for D (6 bases). Trimming removed 3 bases at V and 0 bases at J, with 15 bases between. Germline V lookup: CDR1 SGHTA, CDR2 FQGTGA. The CDR3 length is 17 residues. The CDR3 DNA reads as TGTGCCAGCAGCTTTCTAACAGGGAGCTTTAGCAATCAGCCCCAGCATTTT. Translating it yields CASSFLTGSFSNQPQHF.

J is TRBJ2-2 and V is TRBV27; D uncertain. The V gene's germline CDR1 is MNHEY and CDR2 SMNVEV (reference sequence). V lost 1 base to trimming and J lost 0 bases, with 9 bases between them. CDR3 length equals 16 residues. For the CDR3, the DNA is TGTGCCAGCAGTTTATTCCCACAGCCGAACACCGGGGAGCTGTTTTTT. It specifies CASSLFPQPNTGELFF.

The V and J genes are TRBV4-3 and TRBJ1-1, with D possibly TRBD1 on 5 matching bases. The V end was cut by 3 bases, the J end by 5 bases, with 16 bases between. This CDR3 contains 15 residues. Germline V gives CDR1 LGHNA, CDR2 YSLEER. In DNA, the CDR3 is TGCGCCAGCAGCCATCAGACAGTCTTGGGTACTGAAGCTTTCTTT. Protein: CASSHQTVLGTEAFF.

This chain links TRBV19 with TRBJ2-7; D is possibly TRBD1 (6 bases). Trimming stripped 3 bases from V and 5 bases from J, with 14 bases between. The CDR3 covers 14 residues. Germline CDR1 and CDR2: LNHDA and SQIVND (reference sequence). The CDR3 nucleotides are TGTGCCAGTAGTATGGGAATAGGGGGTGACGAGCAGTACTTC. Translated, it gives CASSMGIGGDEQYF.